The 11 T cell receptor beta chains in this list originate from one sample, sequenced in a study of T cell changes during pregnancy in multiple sclerosis. Assay: immunoSEQ multiplex PCR; the TCRdb copy retains only in-frame clones and omits some. The data hold 20,000 to 30,000 clones, with more than 85% observed a single time. The sequences come from CD4+ T cells from peripheral blood mononuclear cells, collected in the second trimester of pregnancy. Receptor source: a female donor in good health, enrolled as a control in a pregnancy study.

The chain links TRBV7-2 to TRBJ1-2; D gene ambiguous. Trimming removed 7 bases at V and 6 bases at J, with 18 bases between. CDR3 length equals 14 residues. The germline CDR1 and CDR2 sequences are SGHTA and FQGNSA. CDR3 DNA: TGTGCCAGCACCCTTACACGTGTCCGGGATGGCTACACCTTC. Protein product: CASTLTRVRDGYTF.

This chain connects TRBV7-6 to TRBJ2-3, with D possibly TRBD2 on 6 matching bases. Germline CDR1 SGHVS, CDR2 FNYEAQ. This CDR3 comprises 16 residues. The V end lost 6 bases, the J end lost 0 bases, and 16 bases lay between the germline ends. The DNA of the CDR3 is TGTGCCAGCAGTCCCCAGTCCGGGACTAGCACAGATACGCAGTATTTT. Protein: CASSPQSGTSTDTQYF. The full variable domain, completed using reference TRBV7-6 and TRBJ2-3, is GAGVSQSPRYKVTKRGQDVALRCDPISGHVSLYWYRQALGQGPEFLTYFNYEAQQDKSGLPNDRFSAERPEGSISTLTIQRTEQRDSAMYRCASSPQSGTSTDTQYFGPGTRLTVL.

This rearrangement joins TRBV6-5 to TRBJ2-7; 9 positions agree with TRBD1. The CDR3 loop spans 13 amino acids. Germline-derived CDR1 and CDR2 are MNHEY and SVGAGI. The CDR3 loop reads CASRRDRVGEQYF. The CDR3 nucleotides are TGTGCGAGCCGCCGGGACAGGGTTGGCGAGCAGTACTTC.

The chain employs TRBV6-5 and TRBJ1-2; no firm D call. The CDR3 has 12 amino acids. The germline V gene encodes CDR1 MNHEY and CDR2 SVGAGI. V dropped 3 bases and J dropped 7 bases, with 9 bases sitting between them. The CDR3 region has the DNA TGTGCCAGCAGTTATGCCGGGTCTGGCTACACCTTC. It yields the protein CASSYAGSGYTF.

V usage is TRBV7-2 and J usage is TRBJ2-5, with 8 bases fitting TRBD2. The CDR3 runs 16 residues. V lost 2 bases to trimming and J lost 2 bases; unmatched junction nucleotides: 7. Germline values: CDR1 SGHTA, CDR2 FQGNSA. CDR3 loop: CASSLSTSGGQETQYF. DNA of the CDR3: TGTGCCAGCAGCTTAAGCACCAGCGGGGGACAAGAGACCCAGTACTTC.

The V and J genes are TRBV7-9 and TRBJ1-2; perhaps TRBD1 as D (6 bases). V was clipped by 3 bases and J by 8 bases, with 10 bases between them. Germline CDR1 SEHNR, CDR2 FQNEAQ (reference sequence). CDR3 length: 12 amino acids. As DNA, the CDR3 is TGTGCCAGCAGCTTTCCGGGGGGCGGCTACACCTTC. This sequence encodes CASSFPGGGYTF.

The chain carries TRBV7-2 and TRBJ2-3; 8 nucleotides agree with TRBD2. V lost 4 bases, J lost 5 bases, and 5 bases stayed unmatched. The germline V gene has CDR1 SGHTA and CDR2 FQGNSA. This CDR3 has 14 residues. The CDR3 loop is CASSYGGAGDTQYF. CDR3 coding DNA: TGTGCCAGCAGCTACGGGGGGGCCGGAGATACGCAGTATTTT. The variable domain in full, completed from reference TRBV7-2 and TRBJ2-3, reads GAGVSQSPSNKVTEKGKDVELRCDPISGHTALYWYRQSLGQGLEFLIYFQGNSAPDKSGLPSDRFSAERTGGSVSTLTIQRTQQEDSAVYLCASSYGGAGDTQYFGPGTRLTVL.

The rearrangement uses TRBV14 and TRBJ1-2; D is possibly TRBD1 (6 bases). Trimming pared 10 bases from V and 3 bases from J, leaving 15 bases between. There are 13 residues in the CDR3. The germline V gene has CDR1 SGHDN and CDR2 FVKESK. The CDR3 here is CATSHRVDYGYTF. CDR3 coding DNA: TGTGCCACCTCGCACAGGGTGGACTATGGCTACACCTTC.

The rearrangement uses TRBV28 and TRBJ1-1; D might be TRBD1 (5 bases). The CDR3 is 16 amino acids. CDR1 MDHEN and CDR2 SYDVKM come from the germline V gene. The V end lost 2 bases, the J end lost 0 bases, and 13 bases lay between the germline ends. The CDR3 DNA is TGTGCCAGCAGTTTACCGTTGGGGGGGATGAACACTGAAGCTTTCTTT. Its translation: CASSLPLGGMNTEAFF.

This chain uses TRBV10-3 with TRBJ2-7; D possibly corresponds to TRBD2 (6 bases). The germline V gene has CDR1 ENHRY and CDR2 SYGVKD. The CDR3 covers 14 residues. V was clipped by 0 bases and J by 3 bases, with 9 bases between them. The CDR3 sequence is CAISESGGHYEQYF. The CDR3 DNA follows: TGTGCCATCAGTGAGTCGGGAGGCCACTACGAGCAGTACTTC.

The J gene is TRBJ2-5, the V gene TRBV29-1; D is unresolved. V lost 2 bases, J lost 5 bases, and 9 bases lay in between. This CDR3 region has 12 residues. Germline V gene sequence: CDR1 SQVTM, CDR2 ANQGSEA. As DNA, the CDR3 is TGCAGCGTTGAACACAACGGGGAGACCCAGTACTTC. Protein product: CSVEHNGETQYF.